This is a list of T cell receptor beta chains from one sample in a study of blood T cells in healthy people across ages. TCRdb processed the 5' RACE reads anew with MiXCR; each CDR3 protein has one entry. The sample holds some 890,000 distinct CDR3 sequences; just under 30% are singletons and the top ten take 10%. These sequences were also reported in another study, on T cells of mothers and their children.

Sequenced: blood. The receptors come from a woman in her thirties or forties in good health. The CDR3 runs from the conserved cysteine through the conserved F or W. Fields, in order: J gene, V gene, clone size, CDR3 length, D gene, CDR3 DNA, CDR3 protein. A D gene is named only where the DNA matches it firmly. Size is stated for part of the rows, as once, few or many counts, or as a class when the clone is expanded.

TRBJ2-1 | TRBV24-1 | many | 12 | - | TGTGCCACCAGTGCCACCTACAATGAGCAGTTCTTC | CATSATYNEQFF
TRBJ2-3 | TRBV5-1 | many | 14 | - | TGCGCCAGCAGCTCCCGGGGCCTCACAGATACGCAGTATTTT | CASSSRGLTDTQYF
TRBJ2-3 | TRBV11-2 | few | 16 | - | TGTGCCAGCAGCTTATGGGGCAGGGACCTCACAGATGCGCAGTATTTT | CASSLWGRDLTDAQYF
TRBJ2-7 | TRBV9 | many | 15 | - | TGTGCCAGCAGCCCAAGGGAAGGGTCCTCCTACGAGCAGTACTTC | CASSPREGSSYEQYF
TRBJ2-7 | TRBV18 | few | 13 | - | TGTGCCAGCTCACCAGAGAATTCACCGGAGCAGTACTTC | CASSPENSPEQYF
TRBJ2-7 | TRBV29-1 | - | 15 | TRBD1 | TGCAGCGTTGAATCCCGGACAGGGGAGGAATACGAGCAGTACTTC | CSVESRTGEEYEQYF
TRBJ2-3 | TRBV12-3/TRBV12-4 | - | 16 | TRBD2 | TGTGCCAGCAGTTTAGTGGCTAGCGGGGGTAGAGATACGCAGTATTTT | CASSLVASGGRDTQYF
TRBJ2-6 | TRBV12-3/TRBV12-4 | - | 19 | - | TGTGCCAGCAGTTTAATGCGTTTCGGCTCCTCTGGGGGGGCCAACGTCCTGACTTTC | CASSLMRFGSSGGANVLTF
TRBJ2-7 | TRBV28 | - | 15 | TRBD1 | TGTGCCAGCAGGCAACCGGGACAGGGGATATACGAGCAGTACTTC | CASRQPGQGIYEQYF
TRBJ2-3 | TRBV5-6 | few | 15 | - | TGTGCCAGCAGCTTATCCACCTTTCGGGCGGATACGCAGTATTTT | CASSLSTFRADTQYF
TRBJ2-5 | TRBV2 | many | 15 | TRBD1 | TGTGCCAGCAGTTCTGGACAGGGACGTCAAGAGACCCAGTACTTC | CASSSGQGRQETQYF
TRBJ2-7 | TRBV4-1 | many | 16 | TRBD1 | TGCGCCAGCAGCCAAGCGGTAGGGACAGTTGACTACGAGCAGTACTTC | CASSQAVGTVDYEQYF
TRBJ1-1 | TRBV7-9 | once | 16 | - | TGTGCCAGCAGCTTTGTAGGCAGGCTCTGGAGCACTGAAGCTTTCTTT | CASSFVGRLWSTEAFF
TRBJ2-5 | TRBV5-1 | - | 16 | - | TGCGCCAGCAGCTTGGGATACGGGGGAGGTCGGGAGACCCAGTACTTC | CASSLGYGGGRETQYF
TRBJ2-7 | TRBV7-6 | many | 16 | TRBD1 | TGTGCCAGCAGCTTAGCCCCTGGGACAGTCGCCTACGAGCAGTACTTC | CASSLAPGTVAYEQYF
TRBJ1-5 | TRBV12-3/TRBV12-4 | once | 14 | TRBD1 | TGTGCCAGCAGTTCGGACAGGGTGGAGCAGCCCCAGCATTTT | CASSSDRVEQPQHF